This T cell receptor (beta chain) was obtained from a study of T cell repertoires in cytomegalovirus infection. Overall study: The authors used CMV epitopes that were HLA-C-restricted (recently identified) and HLA-B-restricted (well studied). Carrying CMV and the relevant HLA type showed in public TCR beta signatures.

This clonotype showed up just a few times. Its antigen is unidentified. TCRdb used MiXCR to reprocess the reads, holding one entry per CDR3 protein. The repertoire holds tens of thousands of distinct CDR3 sequences, with about 18% as singletons. This CDR3 is 18 amino acids long. Germline loops: CDR1 SGHVS, CDR2 FQNEAQ. The V segment lost 1 base and the J segment 9 bases; nucleotides outside the gene matches: 15. Whole-study findings and limits: CMV carriers with the relevant HLA were identified by cumulative public TCR beta family frequency.

The clonotype was recovered from a human donor in good health (CMV status not recorded). Some clones in this sample may be carry-over from other donors' samples. The sample here was CD8+ T cells from cultured PBMCs, taken from culture after CMV antigen stimulation. J is TRBJ2-1 and V is TRBV7-8, with 10 positions matching TRBD2. In nucleotides, the CDR3 is TGTGCCAGCAGCTTAGGGTCCCAAGCGGGGGGGTATTTTGGTGAGCAGTTCTTC. It codes for CASSLGSQAGGYFGEQFF.